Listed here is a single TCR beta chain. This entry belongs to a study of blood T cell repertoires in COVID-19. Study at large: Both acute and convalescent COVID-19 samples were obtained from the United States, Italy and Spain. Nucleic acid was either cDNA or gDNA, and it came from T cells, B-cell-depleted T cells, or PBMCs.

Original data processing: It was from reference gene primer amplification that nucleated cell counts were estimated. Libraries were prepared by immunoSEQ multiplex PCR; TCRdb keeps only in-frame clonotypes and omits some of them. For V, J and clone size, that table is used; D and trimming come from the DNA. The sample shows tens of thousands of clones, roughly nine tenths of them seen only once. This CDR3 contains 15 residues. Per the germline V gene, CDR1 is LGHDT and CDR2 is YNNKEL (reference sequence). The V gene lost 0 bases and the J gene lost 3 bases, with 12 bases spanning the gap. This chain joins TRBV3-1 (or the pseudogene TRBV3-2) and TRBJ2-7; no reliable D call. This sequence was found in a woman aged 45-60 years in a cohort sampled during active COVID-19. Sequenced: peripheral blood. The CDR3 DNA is TGTGCCAGCAGCCAAGATCCCGGGTTAAACTACGAGCAGTACTTC. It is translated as CASSQDPGLNYEQYF.